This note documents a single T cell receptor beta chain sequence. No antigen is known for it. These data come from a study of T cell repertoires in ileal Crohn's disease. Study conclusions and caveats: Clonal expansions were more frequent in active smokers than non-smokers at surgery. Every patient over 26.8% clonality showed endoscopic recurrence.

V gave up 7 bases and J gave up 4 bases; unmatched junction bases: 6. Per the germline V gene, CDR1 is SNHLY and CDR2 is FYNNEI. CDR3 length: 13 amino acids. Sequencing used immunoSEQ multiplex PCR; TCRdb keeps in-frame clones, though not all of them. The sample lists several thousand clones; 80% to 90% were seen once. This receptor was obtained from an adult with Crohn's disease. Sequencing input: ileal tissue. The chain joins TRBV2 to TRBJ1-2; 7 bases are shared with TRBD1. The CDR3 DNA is TGTGCCAGCAACCTAGGACAGGTCTATGGCTACACCTTC. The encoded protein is CASNLGQVYGYTF. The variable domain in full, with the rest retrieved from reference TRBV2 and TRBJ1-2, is EPEVTQTPSHQVTQMGQEVILRCVPISNHLYFYWYRQILGQKVEFLVSFYNNEISEKSEIFDDQFSVERPDGSNFTLKIRSTKLEDSAMYFCASNLGQVYGYTFGSGTRLTVV.